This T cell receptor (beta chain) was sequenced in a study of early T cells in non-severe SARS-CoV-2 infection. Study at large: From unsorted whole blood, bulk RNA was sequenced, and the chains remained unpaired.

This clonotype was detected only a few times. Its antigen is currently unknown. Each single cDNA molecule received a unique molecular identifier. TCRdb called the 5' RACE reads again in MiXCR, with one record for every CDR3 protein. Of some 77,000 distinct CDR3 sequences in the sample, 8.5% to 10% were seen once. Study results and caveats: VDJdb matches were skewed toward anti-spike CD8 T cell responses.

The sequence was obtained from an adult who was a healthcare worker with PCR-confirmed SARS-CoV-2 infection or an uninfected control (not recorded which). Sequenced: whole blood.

The CDR3 spells CASSQAGTTNTDTQYF. DNA for the CDR3: TGTGCCAGCAGCCAAGCAGGGACTACGAACACAGATACGCAGTATTTT. This chain uses TRBV4-2 with TRBJ2-3; 7 positions agree with TRBD2. V trimming: 1 base; J trimming: 2 bases; junction bases outside the gene matches: 6. The V gene's germline CDR1 is LGHNA and CDR2 YNFKEQ. The CDR3 spans 16 residues.